The text below deals with one T cell receptor (beta chain). No cognate antigen has been identified for it. Per-base quality was not reported, and no clone a single base away is much larger than it. The entry originates in a study of beta chain features in type 1 diabetes (dated 2018 in TCRdb). At the level of the whole study: No differences in mean age, gender distribution, total cell number or subset yield were found between patients and healthy donors. A total of some 110 million sorted cells were examined across all samples, and the number of cells per subset was strongly correlated with RNA yield. The study compared the TCRB repertoires of sorted circulating CD4+ T cell subsets in recently diagnosed type 1 diabetes patients with those in matched healthy donors. Whereas all 28 donors provided naive and central memory subsets, regulatory and stem cell-like memory subsets were isolated from just 8 patients and about 8 healthy donors. Results the study describes overall, beyond this receptor: In all four CD4+ subsets, TCRB CDR3 length was moderately but significantly shorter in type 1 diabetes patients. Fewer insertions and more nucleotide deletions at VDJ recombination sites were observed in patients with type 1 diabetes, implying thymic rearrangement abnormalities. Because the HLA sub-analyses included only small numbers of individuals, any influence of HLA type on TCRB rearrangement was left unresolved. Because cDNA was sequenced instead of genomic DNA, activated cells with high expression could be over-represented, although the groups did not differ in activation or CD3 levels. The naive, central memory and regulatory TCRB repertoires appeared to resemble one another more closely among patients than among healthy donors. PCR may preferentially amplify shorter templates, but because patient and control samples were amplified and corrected together, any resulting skew would affect both groups equally.

All of the isolated RNA was reverse transcribed with the High Capacity cDNA Reverse Transcription Kit, so expressed TCRB transcripts were sequenced. Deep immunoSEQ sequencing was applied to naive, central memory and regulatory T cell samples, giving an average of about 3.57 million total reads per sample. After sorted cells were lysed in RLT buffer, RNA was extracted with DNase-treated RNeasy Micro or Mini kits, with the choice depending on cell number. Each cell subset was processed on its own to prevent cross-contamination, while patient and healthy donor samples were processed together. Using the immunoSEQ multiplex PCR, TCRB sequences were amplified from cDNA into 87-bp fragments spanning the CDR3 region. The amplicons were sequenced using the Illumina HiSeq platform. The authors' analysis ran thus. Synthetic template baselines were used to correct PCR bias computationally, reads within Hamming distance 2 were collapsed, and singletons that could not be merged were discarded. Reads were aligned to IMGT to assign V, D and J genes, CDR3 length, and insertions or deletions at six rearrangement sites. Within each subset, clonotype counts were normalized to sorted cell number, and only after that were true diversity and Gini coefficients computed with the tcR R package. The overlap coefficient, calculated on TCRB nucleotide sequences, was used to quantify repertoire sharing. Out-of-frame TCRB sequences from naive cells were analyzed as a proxy for the pre-selection repertoire. Entries here come from immuneACCESS through TCRdb and include only in-frame sequences with V and J called. Some clones fail to appear in such tables; in the studies checked, an unresolved V gene covers under half of the shortfall, and the cause of the remainder is unknown. The DNA was the basis for D and trimming; V, J and clone size are from that table. The table for this sample lists about 280,000 clones; about 15% of them were counted only once. The ten top clones hold 0.015% to 0.019% of the sample.

V drops 2 bases and J drops 2 bases, leaving 17 bases in between. The germline V gene yields SGHRS for CDR1 and YFSETQ for CDR2. From the cysteine through the phenylalanine, the CDR3 covers 18 amino acids. Just the 54-base CDR3 DNA is kept, in frame starting at base 1. From each donor, a single peripheral blood sample of about 120 mL on average was drawn into heparinised tubes. A BD FACSAria II was used to sort naive, central memory, regulatory and stem cell-like memory CD4+ T cells with a panel that included CD45RO, CCR7, CD25, CD127, CD95 and CD27. All sorted populations exceeded 95% purity. PBMCs were isolated right away by Lymphoprep density gradient centrifugation and were stained directly, without culture. So that batch effects would be minimized, each experiment stained and sorted samples in pairs, pairing one healthy donor with one patient.

This TCR was sampled from a man younger than 30 with type 1 diabetes. The rearranged chain carries TRBV5-1 and TRBJ2-6, with a weak D call of TRBD2 (6 bases match). The specimen sequenced was naive CD4+ T cells from blood. The cell subset or site label corresponds to: true naive CD4+ T cells. The CDR3 in this case is CASSLRAGRTAGANVLTF. The DNA is TGCGCCAGCAGCTTAAGGGCGGGGAGGACCGCTGGGGCCAACGTCCTGACTTTC.